The 21 T cell receptor beta chains below come from one sample, sequenced in a study of T-cell reconstitution after alpha-beta-depleted transplantation in children (dated by TCRdb to about 2016). The intended sense of this specimen's treatment or condition label: allogeneic hematopoietic cell transplantation with graft depleted of TCRalphabeta T cells and CD19 B cells. The library was built by means of PCR. Sequenced on an Illumina HiSeq 2500. TCR library preparation used molecular barcoding, with unique molecular identifiers applied to normalize quantification of the TCRbeta repertoire. Starting from the raw public reads, TCRdb applied fastp trimming at Q25, assembled clones with MiXCR and retained in-frame beta chains. Every distinct CDR3 protein forms one entry, paired with its most common genes and DNA. For this sample there are some 200,000 distinct CDR3 sequences; roughly 6.5% appear just once. In total, the top ten clones hold about 4.4% of the sample.

The source was PBMCs, collected before TCRalphabeta/CD19-depleted stem cell transplant. The receptors derive from a girl less than two years old with combined immunodeficiency, due to receive a stem cell transplant.

This clonotype has a count of ten or more. V usage is TRBV3-1 and J usage is TRBJ2-7, with D unresolved. CDR1 is LGHDT and CDR2 is YNNKEL in the germline V gene (reference sequence). The CDR3 has 15 amino acids. The V and J ends lost 1 base and 5 bases respectively, with 15 bases between them. The CDR3 bases are TGTGCCAGCAGCCAAGTAATAGGGCCTTTGCACGAGCAGTACTTC. Protein: CASSQVIGPLHEQYF.

To note about this clonotype: A much larger clone differs from this one at a single base, so this may be a read error. The chain employs TRBV29-1 and TRBJ2-3; D gene ambiguous. V lost 3 bases and J 0 bases, leaving 7 bases between the germline ends. The CDR3 sequence is 13 residues long. Germline V lookup: CDR1 SQVTM, CDR2 ANQGSEA. CDR3 amino acids: CSVDWASTDTQYF. The CDR3 nucleotides read TGCAGCGTTGATTGGGCCAGCACAGATACGCAGTATTTT.

This clonotype was found many times. V and J are TRBV4-2 and TRBJ2-1, with D hard to call. Trimming stripped 0 bases from V and 3 bases from J, with 6 bases between. The CDR3 sequence is 14 residues long. CDR1 LGHNA and CDR2 YNFKEQ come from the germline V gene. The CDR3 DNA is TGTGCCAGCAGCCAAGAGGCCCTCTACAATGAGCAGTTCTTC. Translated: CASSQEALYNEQFF.

This clonotype was seen many times. This chain uses TRBV5-6 with TRBJ2-1, with D possibly TRBD1 on 5 matching bases. This CDR3 has 16 residues. Per germline, CDR1 SGHDT and CDR2 YYEEEE. Trimming removed 0 bases at V and 2 bases at J, with 12 bases between. The CDR3 loop is CASSLVLVGPYNEQFF. The CDR3 DNA is TGTGCCAGCAGCTTGGTGTTGGTGGGGCCCTACAATGAGCAGTTCTTC. The whole variable domain, remainder taken from reference TRBV5-6 and TRBJ2-1, is DAGVTQSPTHLIKTRGQQVTLRCSPKSGHDTVSWYQQALGQGPQFIFQYYEEEERQRGNFPDRFSGHQFPNYSSELNVNALLLGDSALYLCASSLVLVGPYNEQFFGPGTRLTVL.

This clonotype was detected ten times or more. V is TRBV11-2 and J is TRBJ2-1; D unresolved. Germline CDR1 is SGHAT and CDR2 is FQNNGV. The CDR3 runs 13 residues. Trimming removed 1 base at V and 7 bases at J, with 8 bases between. CDR3 loop: CASSLVFRNEQFF. In nucleotides, the CDR3 is TGTGCCAGCAGCTTAGTCTTCAGGAATGAGCAGTTCTTC.

This clonotype was counted many times. The V and J genes are TRBV12-3 or TRBV12-4 and TRBJ1-5; no definite D call. The ends were cut back, 3 bases at V and 3 bases at J, with 9 bases in the middle. The CDR3 has 14 amino acids. This CDR3 is CASSFGPYNQPQHF. Written as DNA, the CDR3 is TGTGCCAGCAGTTTTGGACCGTACAATCAGCCCCAGCATTTT.

This clonotype was detected many times. The rearrangement links TRBV28 to TRBJ2-1, with 7 nucleotides matching TRBD1. With V trimmed by 4 bases and J by 12 bases, 15 bases remained unmatched. CDR3 size: 15 residues. Germline loops: CDR1 MDHEN, CDR2 SYDVKM. The DNA for the CDR3 is TGTGCCAGCAGTTCCCCCTGGGGTAGGGGGCTCGGGCAGTTCTTC. Protein sequence: CASSSPWGRGLGQFF.

This clonotype was observed many times. J is TRBJ2-7 and V is TRBV6-2 or TRBV6-3; 9 positions match TRBD2. CDR1 is MNHEY and CDR2 is SVGEGT in the germline V gene. The CDR3 is made up of 15 amino acids. V trimming: 2 bases; J trimming: 4 bases; junction bases outside the gene matches: 6. CDR3 residues: CASSYGLAGQYEQYF. In nucleotides, the CDR3 is TGTGCCAGCAGTTACGGTCTAGCGGGACAATACGAGCAGTACTTC.

This clonotype was counted at least ten times. The chain combines TRBV20-1 with TRBJ2-3, with 11 bases fitting TRBD2. Germline V gives CDR1 DFQATT, CDR2 SNEGSKA (reference sequence). The CDR3 totals 13 residues. The V gene end was trimmed by 7 bases and the J gene end by 5 bases; junction bases not matched to a gene: 5. CDR3 in DNA: TGCAGTGTTAGCGGGAGGGGCTTAGATACGCAGTATTTT. As protein: CSVSGRGLDTQYF.

This clonotype came up many times. The chain recombines TRBV7-9 with TRBJ2-4; possible D gene TRBD1, 6 bases. Deletions cut 5 bases from V and 7 bases from J, with 12 bases between. Germline-derived CDR1 and CDR2 are SEHNR and FQNEAQ (reference sequence). The CDR3 consists of 13 residues. The DNA for the CDR3 is TGTGCCAGCAGCCCTGACGACAGGAACATTCAGTACTTC. It codes for CASSPDDRNIQYF. Drawing the rest from reference TRBV7-9 and TRBJ2-4, the complete variable domain is DTGVSQNPRHKITKRGQNVTFRCDPISEHNRLYWYRQTLGQGPEFLTYFQNEAQLEKSRLLSDRFSAERPKGSFSTLEIQRTEQGDSAMYLCASSPDDRNIQYFGAGTRLSVL.

There are many counts of this clonotype. The V gene is TRBV18, the J gene TRBJ1-6; TRBD1 aligns across 8 bases. V dropped 4 bases and J dropped 6; count of bases not matched to a gene: 8. The CDR3 loop spans 16 amino acids. The germline V gene has CDR1 KGHSH and CDR2 LQKENI. As DNA, the CDR3 is TGTGCCAGCTCACGAGACCGGGACAGGAGTAATTCACCCCTCCACTTT. Translation: CASSRDRDRSNSPLHF.

V gene TRBV2 combines with J gene TRBJ2-7; a weak D match, TRBD2 (5 bases). There are 18 residues in the CDR3. Trimming removed 2 bases from V and 1 base from J, with 21 bases in between. Germline CDR1 and CDR2: SNHLY and FYNNEI. CDR3 nucleotide sequence: TGTGCCAGCAGTGAATCCGGTAGAGGGCTTACCAAATCCTACGAGCAGTACTTC. This gives the protein CASSESGRGLTKSYEQYF.

In this sample, this clonotype turned up many times. The chain links TRBV29-1 to TRBJ2-7, with no clear D. With 5 bases removed from V and 0 bases from J, the gap between germline ends came to 11 bases. This CDR3 spans 13 amino acids. Germline loops: CDR1 SQVTM, CDR2 ANQGSEA. The CDR3 here is CSVFSWSSYEQYF. CDR3 in DNA: TGCAGCGTTTTCAGTTGGAGCTCCTACGAGCAGTACTTC.

The rearrangement joins TRBV29-1 to TRBJ1-2; D not certain. The germline V gene has CDR1 SQVTM and CDR2 ANQGSEA. Trimming stripped 6 bases from V and 4 bases from J, with 6 bases between. This CDR3 is built from 10 residues. The CDR3 spells CSVLSYGYTF. The CDR3, as DNA: TGCAGCGTCCTTTCCTATGGCTACACCTTC.

This clonotype was detected many times. The chain recombines TRBV7-9 with TRBJ2-3; D is perhaps TRBD1 (6 bases). The CDR3 loop spans 15 amino acids. CDR1 and CDR2 from the germline V gene are SEHNR and FQNEAQ (reference sequence). Trimming pared 4 bases from V and 4 bases from J, leaving 15 bases between. The CDR3 nucleotides are TGTGCCAGCAGCTCAGATCGGACAGTTTCAGATACGCAGTATTTT. Translated: CASSSDRTVSDTQYF.

This clonotype was seen at least ten times. The genes are TRBV11-2 and TRBJ2-7; D not certain. The V and J ends lost 3 bases and 5 bases respectively, with 8 bases between them. The CDR3 is 12 amino acids. CDR1 is SGHAT and CDR2 is FQNNGV in the germline V gene. CDR3 sequence reads: CASSFGSDEQYF. The CDR3 DNA reads as TGTGCCAGCAGCTTTGGAAGTGACGAGCAGTACTTC.

This clonotype was detected ten times or more. The V gene is TRBV28, the J gene TRBJ2-5; 12 bases align to TRBD2. CDR1 and CDR2 from the germline V gene are MDHEN and SYDVKM. The CDR3 runs to 16 residues. The junction had 2 bases not matched to a gene; V was cut back by 2 bases and J by 1 base. The CDR3 spells CASSLLAGGLQETQYF. The DNA for the CDR3 is TGTGCCAGCAGTTTACTAGCGGGAGGGCTCCAAGAGACCCAGTACTTC.

This clonotype was observed many times. The chain has TRBV7-3 and TRBJ2-5, with 12 positions matching TRBD2. V was pared by 1 base and J by 4 bases, with 7 bases of the junction left unmatched. Per germline, CDR1 SGHTA and CDR2 FQGTGA. The CDR3 length is 17 residues. In DNA, the CDR3 is TGTGCCAGCAGCTTAAGGCCTAGCGGGGGGGCGAGAGAGACCCAGTACTTC. It specifies CASSLRPSGGARETQYF.

This clonotype has at least ten counts. The chain is built from TRBV5-1 and TRBJ2-7; TRBD1 matches 9 bases. The V gene end was trimmed by 6 bases and the J gene end by 3 bases; junction bases not matched to a gene: 10. Germline V CDR1 and CDR2: SGHRS, YFSETQ. CDR3 size: 15 residues. CDR3 region: CASNPGQGGFYEQYF. The DNA for the CDR3 is TGCGCCAGCAACCCGGGACAGGGAGGTTTCTACGAGCAGTACTTC.

In its sample, this clonotype was seen many times. J is TRBJ2-3 and V is TRBV25-1, with D hard to call. Looked up from germline, CDR1 is MGHDK and CDR2 is SYGVNS. The ends were cut back, 0 bases at V and 1 base at J, with 5 bases in the middle. The CDR3 is 14 residues long. In DNA form, the CDR3 reads TGTGCCAGCAGTGAATATGGCGGCACAGATACGCAGTATTTT. It specifies CASSEYGGTDTQYF.

In this sample, this clonotype turned up many times. The V and J genes are TRBV27 and TRBJ1-5, with D unresolved. The CDR3 loop spans 17 amino acids. Germline V gene lookup returns CDR1 MNHEY and CDR2 SMNVEV (reference sequence). V was trimmed by 4 bases and J by 0 bases, leaving 16 bases between them. The CDR3 sequence: CASSSRSTAHSNQPQHF. CDR3 nucleotides: TGTGCCAGCAGTTCCCGGTCCACTGCACATAGCAATCAGCCCCAGCATTTT.